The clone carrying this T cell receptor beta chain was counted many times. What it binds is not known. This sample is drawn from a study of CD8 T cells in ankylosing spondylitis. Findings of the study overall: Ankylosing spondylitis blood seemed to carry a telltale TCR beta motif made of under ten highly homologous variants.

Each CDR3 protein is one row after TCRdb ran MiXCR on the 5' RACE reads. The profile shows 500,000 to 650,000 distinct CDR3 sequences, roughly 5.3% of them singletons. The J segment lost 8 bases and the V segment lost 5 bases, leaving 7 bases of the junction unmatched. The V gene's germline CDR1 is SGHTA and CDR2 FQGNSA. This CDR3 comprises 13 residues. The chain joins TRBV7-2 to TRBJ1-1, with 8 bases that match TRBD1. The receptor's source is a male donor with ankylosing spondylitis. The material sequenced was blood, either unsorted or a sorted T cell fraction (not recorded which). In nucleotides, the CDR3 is TGTGCCAGCAGCGACGGACAGGGCAGGGAAGCTTTCTTT. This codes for CASSDGQGREAFF.